This entry concerns a single T cell receptor beta chain. The target antigen is unknown. This entry is derived from a study of blood T cells in healthy people across ages. Study outcomes and limitations: No conclusive comparison of naive versus antigen-experienced cells was possible with unsorted PBMCs.

The authors ran a second PCR of 7 to 11 cycles using a sample-barcoded 5' primer and a J-beta primer mix. Each cDNA molecule received a tag from a template-switch adaptor that had 12 random nucleotides. From the 5' RACE reads, TCRdb called clonotypes with MiXCR, one entry per CDR3 protein. The data hold 1,800,000 or so distinct CDR3 sequences, with approximately 40% observed a single time. From germline, CDR1 is SGHRS and CDR2 YFSETQ. The V and J ends lost 0 bases and 7 bases respectively, with 20 bases between them. This CDR3 spans 17 amino acids. This sequence originates from a human donor in good health. The rearrangement links TRBV5-1 to TRBJ2-1, with D possibly TRBD1 on 6 matching bases. The sequencing sample was made of blood. The CDR3 bases are TGCGCCAGCAGCTTGGGGCAGGGGCGAGGAGATCAGAATGAGCAGTTCTTC. This codes for CASSLGQGRGDQNEQFF.